Shown below are 24 T cell receptor beta chains from a single sample sequenced in a study of CD8 T cells in Susac syndrome. The RNA, about 0.5 to 1 ug, was put through reverse transcription using random hexamers. TCRdb ran MiXCR on the immunoSEQ multiplex PCR reads and lists one entry per CDR3 protein. The sample includes around 50,000 distinct CDR3 sequences, 85% to 95% of them seen just once. Material: CD8+ T cells from PBMCs. The receptors stem from a human donor in good health.

The chain carries TRBV7-9 and TRBJ2-2, with D unresolved. This CDR3 spans 15 amino acids. Per germline, CDR1 SEHNR and CDR2 FQNEAQ (reference sequence). The ends were cut back, 2 bases at V and 0 bases at J, with 7 bases in the middle. The CDR3 bases are TGTGCCAGCAGCTTAATCAGCACGAACACCGGGGAGCTGTTTTTT. Protein: CASSLISTNTGELFF. Supplemented by reference TRBV7-9 and TRBJ2-2, the full variable domain reads DTGVSQNPRHKITKRGQNVTFRCDPISEHNRLYWYRQTLGQGPEFLTYFQNEAQLEKSRLLSDRFSAERPKGSFSTLEIQRTEQGDSAMYLCASSLISTNTGELFFGEGSRLTVL.

This clonotype was seen just once. The chain carries TRBV13 and TRBJ2-7, with 10 bases matching TRBD2. V gave up 4 bases and J gave up 0 bases; unmatched junction bases: 15. CDR1 PRHDT and CDR2 FYEKMQ come from the germline V gene (reference sequence). This CDR3 contains 19 residues. The CDR3 DNA sequence: TGTGCCAGCAGCTCCCTCGGGGGAGCGGGAGGGAAGAGCTCCTACGAGCAGTACTTC. This translates into CASSSLGGAGGKSSYEQYF. Filled out from reference TRBV13 and TRBJ2-7, the complete variable domain reads AAGVIQSPRHLIKEKRETATLKCYPIPRHDTVYWYQQGPGQDPQFLISFYEKMQSDKGSIPDRFSAQQFSDYHSELNMSSLELGDSALYFCASSSLGGAGGKSSYEQYFGPGTRLTVT.

The genes are TRBV25-1 and TRBJ2-1; 8 bases fit TRBD1. The germline CDR1 and CDR2 sequences are MGHDK and SYGVNS. The J segment lost 2 bases and the V segment lost 10 bases, leaving 10 bases of the junction unmatched. This CDR3 is 15 amino acids long. CDR3 in amino acids: CATNGQGNTYNEQFF. Written as DNA, the CDR3 is TGTGCCACCAATGGACAGGGTAACACCTACAATGAGCAGTTCTTC.

This chain uses TRBV29-1 with TRBJ2-1, with 14 bases aligning to TRBD2. Germline-derived CDR1 and CDR2 are SQVTM and ANQGSEA. The CDR3 is 17 amino acids. With 6 bases clipped from V and 1 base from J, the junction kept 8 bases outside the gene matches. In DNA form, the CDR3 reads TGCAGCGTGCCGGGACTAGCGGGAGAGGTATCCTACAATGAGCAGTTCTTC. As protein: CSVPGLAGEVSYNEQFF.

This chain connects TRBV7-8 to TRBJ2-1; no clear D. Germline values: CDR1 SGHVS, CDR2 FQNEAQ. The V gene lost 5 bases and the J gene lost 7 bases, with 18 bases spanning the gap. CDR3 length: 15 residues. Here the CDR3 DNA reads TGTGCCAGCAGCGCAGGCCTGGGCGTTGGAAATGAGCAGTTCTTC. Its translation: CASSAGLGVGNEQFF.

This chain links TRBV5-8 with TRBJ2-3, with D possibly being TRBD1 (6 bases). Germline values: CDR1 SGHTS, CDR2 YDEGEE. There are 15 residues in the CDR3. Trimming removed 4 bases from V and 2 bases from J, with 14 bases in between. In nucleotides, the CDR3 is TGTGCCAGCAGCATTGGACAGCTTTCCACAGATACGCAGTATTTT. Residues: CASSIGQLSTDTQYF. Full variable domain (remainder filled in from reference TRBV5-8 and TRBJ2-3): EAGVTQSPTHLIKTRGQQATLRCSPISGHTSVYWYQQALGLGLQFLLWYDEGEERNRGNFPPRFSGRQFPNYSSELNVNALELEDSALYLCASSIGQLSTDTQYFGPGTRLTVL.

The chain recombines TRBV7-6 with TRBJ2-1, with 10 bases matching TRBD2. Germline lookup yields CDR1 SGHVS and CDR2 FNYEAQ. V gave up 1 base and J gave up 7 bases; unmatched junction bases: 7. The CDR3 extends over 16 amino acids. CDR3 bases: TGTGCCAGCAGCTTAGTAGCGGGAGGCCGGGGGAATGAGCAGTTCTTC. This gives the protein CASSLVAGGRGNEQFF. Filled out from reference TRBV7-6 and TRBJ2-1, the complete variable domain reads GAGVSQSPRYKVTKRGQDVALRCDPISGHVSLYWYRQALGQGPEFLTYFNYEAQQDKSGLPNDRFSAERPEGSISTLTIQRTEQRDSAMYRCASSLVAGGRGNEQFFGPGTRLTVL.

The chain recombines TRBV29-1 with TRBJ2-3; no clear D gene. This CDR3 region has 12 residues. The germline V and J ends were trimmed by 1 base and 3 bases, with 5 bases remaining between them. In germline, CDR1 is SQVTM, CDR2 ANQGSEA. Written as DNA, the CDR3 is TGCAGCGTTGAAGGGCGGACAGATACGCAGTATTTT. Amino acid sequence: CSVEGRTDTQYF.

The CDR3 bases are TGTGCCAGCAGCTTGGAAAGGACAGGGGTGAACACTGAAGCTTTCTTT. Translated, it gives CASSLERTGVNTEAFF. The J gene is TRBJ1-1, the V gene TRBV5-6; 9 bases line up with TRBD1. This CDR3 is 16 amino acids long. Germline CDR1 and CDR2: SGHDT and YYEEEE. V lost 0 bases, J lost 0 bases, and 3 bases stayed unmatched.

The V call is TRBV12-5, the J call TRBJ2-1; 8 nucleotides align to TRBD2. The CDR3 consists of 16 residues. The germline gives CDR1 LGHNT, CDR2 FRNRAP. The trim removed 1 base at V and 8 bases at J, leaving 10 bases unmatched. The CDR3 bases are TGTGCTAGTGGTTTGGCGGGAGGGCCGACGTTGGATGAGCAGTTCTTC. This encodes CASGLAGGPTLDEQFF.

The V gene is TRBV23-1, the J gene TRBJ1-1; TRBD1 might be the D (6 bases). TRBV23-1 is an open reading frame whose function is uncertain. CDR3 size: 15 residues. V lost 10 bases to trimming and J lost 4 bases, with 22 bases between them. The DNA of the CDR3 is TGCGCCAACATGGGGGCGGGCAACGGCGGCACTGAAGCTTTCTTT. It translates to CANMGAGNGGTEAFF.

The rearrangement uses TRBV29-1 and TRBJ1-6, with D hard to call. Germline assignment: CDR1 SQVTM and CDR2 ANQGSEA. The CDR3 is made up of 13 amino acids. The V end was cut by 4 bases, the J end by 14 bases, with 18 bases between. This CDR3 reads CSVAMPGRNTLHF. The CDR3, as DNA: TGCAGCGTTGCAATGCCAGGTAGAAACACCCTCCACTTT.

V and J are TRBV29-1 and TRBJ2-2, with TRBD2 matching over 11 bases. Trimming cost V 3 bases and J 6 bases; bases outside gene matches: 3. The CDR3 extends over 14 amino acids. Germline V CDR1 and CDR2: SQVTM, ANQGSEA. CDR3 protein: CSVDSSGRAGELFF. CDR3 coding DNA: TGCAGCGTTGACAGTAGCGGGAGGGCCGGGGAGCTGTTTTTT.

This chain links TRBV6-1 with TRBJ2-5; 10 positions agree with TRBD2. Losses at the gene ends were 5 bases for V and 1 base for J; bases not matched to a gene: 7. Germline V lookup: CDR1 MNHNS, CDR2 SASEGT. The CDR3 sequence is 16 residues long. The CDR3 bases are TGTGCCAGCAGTCTCGGACTAGCGGAGCCCCAAGAGACCCAGTACTTC. Residues: CASSLGLAEPQETQYF.

The gene calls are TRBV3-1 and TRBJ1-2; 12 bases align to TRBD1. The V and J ends lost 5 bases and 3 bases, in that order; junction bases with no gene match: 4. Germline lookup yields CDR1 LGHDT and CDR2 YNNKEL (reference sequence). This CDR3 is 15 amino acids long. Here the CDR3 DNA reads TGTGCCAGCAGCGAAGGGACAGGGGGCGACTATGGCTACACCTTC. It codes for CASSEGTGGDYGYTF.

The chain links TRBV6-5 to TRBJ2-5; TRBD2 agrees at 12 bases. This CDR3 spans 14 amino acids. Trimming took 8 bases from V and 9 from J; bases not matched to a gene: 10. CDR1 and CDR2 from the germline V gene are MNHEY and SVGAGI. The CDR3 DNA reads as TGTGCCAGCGGACTCGAACTAGCGGGGGGTTCCCAGTACTTC. Its protein product is CASGLELAGGSQYF.

The V call is TRBV7-8, the J call TRBJ1-1, with 8 positions matching TRBD1. The CDR3 extends over 15 amino acids. CDR1 and CDR2 (germline): SGHVS, FQNEAQ. J gave up 6 bases and V 3 bases, and 9 bases lay outside the gene matches. The DNA for the CDR3 is TGTGCCAGCAGCTTCAGGGGGCGAATCGGCCCTGAAGCTTTCTTT. Its translation: CASSFRGRIGPEAFF.

The chain has TRBV7-6 and TRBJ2-3, with 10 nucleotides matching TRBD2. Germline V lookup: CDR1 SGHVS, CDR2 FNYEAQ. The junction had 19 bases not matched to a gene; V was cut back by 5 bases and J by 2 bases. This CDR3 is 20 amino acids long. CDR3 protein: CASSVFPTSGTTLPTDTQYF. The DNA for the CDR3 is TGTGCCAGCAGCGTTTTTCCCACTAGCGGGACTACCTTACCCACAGATACGCAGTATTTT.

This chain joins TRBV4-3 and TRBJ2-1; possibly TRBD1 or TRBD2 for D (7 bases each). V lost 0 bases to trimming and J lost 6 bases, with 15 bases between them. Germline CDR1 and CDR2: LGHNA and YSLEER. CDR3 length: 16 residues. In DNA form, the CDR3 reads TGCGCCAGCAGCCAAGATCCCACAGGGGAGGGCAATGAGCAGTTCTTC. Translated, it gives CASSQDPTGEGNEQFF.

The CDR3 sequence is CASTVTSGELFF. DNA for the CDR3: TGTGCCAGCACCGTTACCTCCGGGGAGCTGTTTTTT. The V and J genes are TRBV7-9 and TRBJ2-2; D is unresolved. V lost 7 bases and J lost 6, with 9 bases in between. The CDR3 has 12 amino acids. Germline V lookup: CDR1 SEHNR, CDR2 FQNEAQ (reference sequence). Full variable domain (rest looked up from reference TRBV7-9 and TRBJ2-2): DTGVSQNPRHKITKRGQNVTFRCDPISEHNRLYWYRQTLGQGPEFLTYFQNEAQLEKSRLLSDRFSAERPKGSFSTLEIQRTEQGDSAMYLCASTVTSGELFFGEGSRLTVL.

The CDR3 loop reads CASTNRGESSYEQYF. CDR3 DNA: TGCGCCAGCACTAACAGGGGTGAGAGCTCCTACGAGCAGTACTTC. The rearrangement uses TRBV5-1 and TRBJ2-7; 7 nucleotides align to TRBD1. In germline, CDR1 is SGHRS, CDR2 YFSETQ. Losses at the gene ends were 6 bases for V and 0 bases for J; bases not matched to a gene: 9. The CDR3 has 15 amino acids.

The J gene is TRBJ1-1, the V gene TRBV5-1; 7 nucleotides match TRBD1. CDR3 size: 14 residues. From germline, CDR1 is SGHRS and CDR2 YFSETQ. Trimming at V came to 4 bases and at J to 1 base, leaving 4 bases not matched to a gene. Written as DNA, the CDR3 is TGCGCCAGCAGCGAGTACAGGGGGAACACTGAAGCTTTCTTT. Translation gives CASSEYRGNTEAFF. Drawing the rest from reference TRBV5-1 and TRBJ1-1, the complete variable domain is KAGVTQTPRYLIKTRGQQVTLSCSPISGHRSVSWYQQTPGQGLQFLFEYFSETQRNKGNFPGRFSGRQFSNSRSEMNVSTLELGDSALYLCASSEYRGNTEAFFGQGTRLTVV.

V is TRBV27 and J is TRBJ2-1; 8 nucleotides match TRBD2. Germline CDR1 and CDR2: MNHEY and SMNVEV (reference sequence). The length of the CDR3 is 15 residues. Losses at the gene ends were 4 bases for V and 7 bases for J; bases not matched to a gene: 9. The CDR3 here is CASSYSGGPMNEQFF. Written as DNA, the CDR3 is TGTGCCAGCAGTTATTCGGGAGGGCCGATGAATGAGCAGTTCTTC.

The J gene is TRBJ2-3, the V gene TRBV5-4; D gene ambiguous. V gave up 0 bases and J gave up 0 bases, with 5 bases separating them. There are 14 residues in the CDR3. From germline, CDR1 is SGHNT and CDR2 YYREEE (reference sequence). The CDR3 here is CASSLEESTDTQYF. CDR3 DNA sequence: TGTGCCAGCAGCTTGGAGGAGAGCACAGATACGCAGTATTTT.